The T cell receptor beta chain under discussion was sequenced for a study of Graves' ophthalmopathy and Graves' hyperthyroidism. Study context: A follow-up of 18 months without ophthalmopathy meant that hyperthyroidism was stable.

This clonotype was picked up many times. Its antigen remains unidentified. Scientists amplified the TCR beta CDR3 regions from RNA transcripts. An opening RT-PCR round employed HTBI primers and preceded a second-round multiplex PCR. TCRdb ran MiXCR on the multiplex PCR reads and lists one entry per CDR3 protein. The sample carries 1 million to 1.3 million distinct CDR3 sequences, about two fifths recorded once. Study conclusions and caveats: Ophthalmopathy progression was predicted with about 71% sensitivity and approximately 79% specificity.

Between the trimmed V and J ends, which lost 10 bases and 0 bases, there was a span of 12 bases. This CDR3 is 13 amino acids long. CDR1 is SGHAT and CDR2 is FQNNGV in the germline V gene. Sequences were obtained from peripheral blood or thyroid tissue (not recorded which). This sequence originates from an adult man with Graves' hyperthyroidism. The chain links TRBV11-2 to TRBJ1-2; TRBD1 might be the D (5 bases). CDR3 DNA: TGTGCCACAAAGACAGCTGCTAACTATGGCTACACCTTC. Its translation is CATKTAANYGYTF.